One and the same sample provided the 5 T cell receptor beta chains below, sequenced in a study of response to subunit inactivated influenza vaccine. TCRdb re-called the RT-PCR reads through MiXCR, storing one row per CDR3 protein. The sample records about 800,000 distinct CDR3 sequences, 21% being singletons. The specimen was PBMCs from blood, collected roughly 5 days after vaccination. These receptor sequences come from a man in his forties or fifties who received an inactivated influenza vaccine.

The DNA for the CDR3 is TGTGCCAGCAGCTCCAGGGATGGAGAGACCCAGTACTTC. As protein: CASSSRDGETQYF. This chain joins TRBV7-2 and TRBJ2-5, with a tentative D call TRBD1 (5 bases). The germline gives CDR1 SGHTA, CDR2 FQGNSA. Trimming pared 4 bases from V and 4 bases from J, leaving 10 bases between. This CDR3 contains 13 residues.

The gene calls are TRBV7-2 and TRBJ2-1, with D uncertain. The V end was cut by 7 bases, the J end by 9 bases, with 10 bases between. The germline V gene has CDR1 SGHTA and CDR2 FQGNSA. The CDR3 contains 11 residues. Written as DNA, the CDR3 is TGTGCCAGCAAGATGTGGGCTGAGCAGTTCTTC. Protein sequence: CASKMWAEQFF.

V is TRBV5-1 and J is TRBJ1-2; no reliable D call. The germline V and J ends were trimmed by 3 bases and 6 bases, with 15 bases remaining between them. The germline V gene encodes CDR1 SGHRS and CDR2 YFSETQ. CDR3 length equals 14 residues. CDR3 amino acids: CASSSGWRQDGYTF. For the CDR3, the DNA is TGCGCCAGCAGCTCCGGGTGGCGTCAGGATGGCTACACCTTC.

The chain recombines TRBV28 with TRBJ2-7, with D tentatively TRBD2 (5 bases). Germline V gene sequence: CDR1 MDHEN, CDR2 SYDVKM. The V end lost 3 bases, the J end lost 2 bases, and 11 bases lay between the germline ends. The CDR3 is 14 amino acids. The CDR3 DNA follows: TGTGCCAGCAGTTTGACGAGGGCCCCCTACGAGCAGTACTTC. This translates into CASSLTRAPYEQYF.

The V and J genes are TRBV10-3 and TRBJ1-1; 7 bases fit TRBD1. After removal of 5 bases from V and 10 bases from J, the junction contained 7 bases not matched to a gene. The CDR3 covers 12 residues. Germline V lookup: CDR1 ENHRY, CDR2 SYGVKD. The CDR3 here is CAISTGVVGAFF. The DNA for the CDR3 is TGTGCCATCAGTACAGGGGTTGTGGGAGCTTTCTTT.